This is a list of T cell receptor beta chains from one sample in a study of blood T cell repertoires in COVID-19. Sequenced by immunoSEQ multiplex PCR; TCRdb stores in-frame clones only, minus some. This table has 310,000 or so clones, over 80% appearing once. The sequencing input was PBMCs or T cells enriched from blood (not recorded which). The source is a young woman who had recovered from COVID-19. Both conserved end residues are part of each CDR3. Each record gives: clone size, V gene, CDR3 protein. Size tells how often a clone was seen (once, few, many) or the class of an expanded clone, and some rows leave it out.

clone size: -
V gene: TRBV30
CDR3 protein: CAWLYPGDTYGYTF

clone size: -
V gene: TRBV6-5
CDR3 protein: CASSRDRELSGELFF

clone size: -
V gene: TRBV4-1
CDR3 protein: CASSLSTRLGRTNEQFF

clone size: -
V gene: TRBV28
CDR3 protein: CASSPSGQGNTEAFF

clone size: -
V gene: TRBV9
CDR3 protein: CASSPLTRTGGTF

clone size: -
V gene: TRBV20-1
CDR3 protein: CSASVPNEQFF

clone size: -
V gene: TRBV27
CDR3 protein: CASSPSYGESNQPQHF

clone size: -
V gene: TRBV9
CDR3 protein: CASSTSPQVLYEQYF

clone size: -
V gene: TRBV5-4
CDR3 protein: CASSGTGVQGKVEKLFF

clone size: -
V gene: TRBV5-1
CDR3 protein: CASSGGQSPSTEAFF

clone size: -
V gene: TRBV25-1
CDR3 protein: CASSELPGLAGDTQYF

clone size: few
V gene: TRBV15
CDR3 protein: CATNPGQGETDTQYF

clone size: -
V gene: TRBV21-1
CDR3 protein: CASSKLNVVRAPTEAFF

clone size: -
V gene: TRBV28
CDR3 protein: CASSAPGERGSYEQYF

clone size: -
V gene: TRBV27
CDR3 protein: CASSLVSQNSYNSPLHF

clone size: -
V gene: TRBV4-2
CDR3 protein: CASSQEVAEIGTEAFF

clone size: -
V gene: TRBV28
CDR3 protein: CASSSQGARSSYEQYF

clone size: -
V gene: TRBV2
CDR3 protein: CASRAPLMNTEAFF

clone size: -
V gene: TRBV30
CDR3 protein: CAWTPGSGVPQHF

clone size: -
V gene: TRBV7-6
CDR3 protein: CASSLNPGLRPTGELFF

clone size: -
V gene: TRBV7-8
CDR3 protein: CASSLRPYRGGTGELFF

clone size: -
V gene: TRBV9
CDR3 protein: CASSVNAGETQYF

clone size: once
V gene: TRBV29-1
CDR3 protein: CSVGTENYGYTF

clone size: -
V gene: TRBV5-5
CDR3 protein: CASSLMTGGVTEAFF

clone size: once
V gene: TRBV6-4
CDR3 protein: CASRRVQGQPQHF

clone size: -
V gene: TRBV18
CDR3 protein: CASSPPSIYGYTF

clone size: -
V gene: TRBV5-1
CDR3 protein: CASSLGSQAQTYEQYF

clone size: -
V gene: TRBV5-5
CDR3 protein: CASNRGAGPNQPQHF

clone size: -
V gene: TRBV2
CDR3 protein: CASSGQLNSPLHF

clone size: -
V gene: TRBV28
CDR3 protein: CASTSLGTSGKNEQFF

clone size: -
V gene: TRBV7-9
CDR3 protein: CASSLDWGVQPQHF

clone size: -
V gene: TRBV28
CDR3 protein: CASSLLWGGNQPQHF

clone size: -
V gene: TRBV6-8
CDR3 protein: CASSDRGTRGGYTF

clone size: -
V gene: TRBV5-5
CDR3 protein: CASSQLPGDIQYF

clone size: once
V gene: TRBV27
CDR3 protein: CASSPAGSTDTQYF

clone size: few
V gene: TRBV5-8
CDR3 protein: CASSRGQVFSTDTQYF

clone size: -
V gene: TRBV28
CDR3 protein: CASSRTGVAGYTF

clone size: -
V gene: TRBV28
CDR3 protein: CASSLSGGGAPDTGELFF

clone size: -
V gene: TRBV28
CDR3 protein: CASSWGGGYGRRETQYF

clone size: -
V gene: TRBV6-6
CDR3 protein: CASSYIPGTGTHEQYF

clone size: -
V gene: TRBV27
CDR3 protein: CASSLSQGNTGELFF

clone size: -
V gene: TRBV4-2
CDR3 protein: CASSQGAPWFDTTYEQYF

clone size: -
V gene: TRBV11-2
CDR3 protein: CASSLNGLGAGQQYEQYF

clone size: -
V gene: TRBV11-2
CDR3 protein: CASSLQGALEQYF

clone size: -
V gene: TRBV28
CDR3 protein: CASSLFEPVLGAEAFF

clone size: -
V gene: TRBV6-4
CDR3 protein: CASSRDYRTSTDTQYF

clone size: -
V gene: TRBV29-1
CDR3 protein: CSVDGGTGFYEQYF

clone size: -
V gene: TRBV18
CDR3 protein: CASSSRTSGGLRTTDTQYF